This T cell receptor beta chain was identified in a study of blood T cell repertoires in COVID-19. Deletions cut 3 bases from V and 1 base from J, with 8 bases between. CDR1 and CDR2 from the germline V gene are KGHDR and SFDVKD. The CDR3 totals 14 residues. Some clones are missing from TCRdb's copy, which holds only in-frame ones; the method was immunoSEQ multiplex PCR. The data hold 150,000 to 170,000 clones, with roughly 80% observed a single time. The clonotype comes from a man aged 50-59 years who had recovered from COVID-19. The sequenced sample was PBMCs or T cells enriched from blood (not recorded which). The rearrangement uses TRBV24-1 and TRBJ2-5, with a weak D call TRBD1 (6 bases). CDR3 loop: CATSDTGSQETQYF. The CDR3 DNA reads TGTGCCACCAGTGATACAGGGAGCCAAGAGACCCAGTACTTC.